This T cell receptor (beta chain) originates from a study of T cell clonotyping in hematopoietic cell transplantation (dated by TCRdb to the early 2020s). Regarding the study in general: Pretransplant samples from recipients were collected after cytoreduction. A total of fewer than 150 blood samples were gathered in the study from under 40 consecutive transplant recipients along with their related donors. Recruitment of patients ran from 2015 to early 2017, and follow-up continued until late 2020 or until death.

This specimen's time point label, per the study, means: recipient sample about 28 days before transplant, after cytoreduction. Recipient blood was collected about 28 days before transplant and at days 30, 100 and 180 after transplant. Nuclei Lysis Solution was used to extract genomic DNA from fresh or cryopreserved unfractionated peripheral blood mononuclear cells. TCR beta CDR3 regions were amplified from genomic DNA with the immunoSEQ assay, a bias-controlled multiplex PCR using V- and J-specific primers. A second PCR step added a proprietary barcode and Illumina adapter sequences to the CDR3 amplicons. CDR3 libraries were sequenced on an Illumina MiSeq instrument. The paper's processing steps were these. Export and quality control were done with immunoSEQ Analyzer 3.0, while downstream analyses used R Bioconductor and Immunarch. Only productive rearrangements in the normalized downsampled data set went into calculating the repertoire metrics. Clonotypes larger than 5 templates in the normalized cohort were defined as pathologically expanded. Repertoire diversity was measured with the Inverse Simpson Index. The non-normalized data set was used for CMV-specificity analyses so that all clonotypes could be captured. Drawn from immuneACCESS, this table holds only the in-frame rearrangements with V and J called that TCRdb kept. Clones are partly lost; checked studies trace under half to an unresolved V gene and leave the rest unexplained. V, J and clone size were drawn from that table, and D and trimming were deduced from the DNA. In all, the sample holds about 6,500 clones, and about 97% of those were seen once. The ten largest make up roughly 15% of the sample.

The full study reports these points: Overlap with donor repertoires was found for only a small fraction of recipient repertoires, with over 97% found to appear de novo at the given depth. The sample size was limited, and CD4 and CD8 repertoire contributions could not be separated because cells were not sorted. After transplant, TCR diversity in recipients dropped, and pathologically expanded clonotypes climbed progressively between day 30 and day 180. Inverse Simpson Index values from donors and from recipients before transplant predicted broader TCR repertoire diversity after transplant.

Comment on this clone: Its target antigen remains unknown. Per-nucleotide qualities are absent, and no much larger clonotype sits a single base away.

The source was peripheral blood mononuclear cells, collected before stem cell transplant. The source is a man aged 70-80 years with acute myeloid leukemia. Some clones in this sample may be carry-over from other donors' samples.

The sequenced DNA: TGTGCCAGCACCCCCCCGGGACAGGGGTACGAGCAGTACTTC. This sequence encodes CASTPPGQGYEQYF. Recombination linked TRBV6-5 to TRBJ2-7; 10 central bases correspond to TRBD1. CDR1 and CDR2, looked up from the germline V gene, are MNHEY and SVGAGI. V ends up 7 bases short and J 4 bases short, with an unmatched junction base count of 7. CDR3 length: 14 amino acids, cysteine to phenylalanine. The kept DNA is CDR3 alone, 42 bases in frame from the first base.